Sequencing of this TCR beta chain was carried out in a study of T-cell memory formation after mild COVID-19. Study-level information: TCR clusters showed largely donor specificity.

TCRdb fed the 5' RACE reads into MiXCR, producing one record per CDR3 protein. The sample lists about 430,000 distinct CDR3 sequences, more than 20% occurring once. The V end lost 1 base, the J end lost 1 base, and 2 bases lay between the germline ends. Germline-derived CDR1 and CDR2 are SGHRS and YFSETQ. The CDR3 is made up of 12 amino acids. A remark on this clonotype: Its antigen is as yet unknown. A far larger clone is one nucleotide away, so this likely arose from a read error.

Points from the study as a whole: CD4+ clones that contracted lay mainly in CM and EM; CD8+ ones lay in EMRA. Some clones that responded turned up in pre-infection memory, which suggests that cross-reactive memory joined in. While clones contracting from day 15 to 85 were balanced between CD4 and CD8, later expanders leaned CD4+.

This receptor was obtained from an adult woman who had mild COVID-19 (a few samples of this study predate the infection). Cell type and time point are not known. The V and J genes are TRBV5-1 and TRBJ2-5; D ambiguous. The material sequenced was PBMCs or a T cell subset sorted from them (not recorded which). CDR3 protein: CASSLCQETQYF. The CDR3 DNA sequence: TGCGCCAGCAGCTTGTGCCAAGAGACCCAGTACTTC. The full variable domain, rest sourced from reference TRBV5-1 and TRBJ2-5, is KAGVTQTPRYLIKTRGQQVTLSCSPISGHRSVSWYQQTPGQGLQFLFEYFSETQRNKGNFPGRFSGRQFSNSRSEMNVSTLELGDSALYLCASSLCQETQYFGPGTRLLVL.